The 20 T cell receptor beta chains presented below share a single source sample, sequenced in a study of beta chain features in type 1 diabetes. The authors reverse transcribed all of the isolated RNA, so sequencing captured expressed TCRB transcripts. Clones were read by immunoSEQ multiplex PCR, and TCRdb kept only the in-frame ones, dropping some. The sample has about 700,000 clones; under 15% are singletons. The antigens for these receptors are not known. Findings of the study overall: Moderately but significantly shorter TCRB CDR3s were found in Type 1 diabetes patients in all four CD4+ subsets.

The sample comprised naive CD4+ T cells from blood. Receptor source: a man aged 18 to 29 with type 1 diabetes.

The chain combines TRBV18 with TRBJ2-5; D unresolved. Germline lookup yields CDR1 KGHSH and CDR2 LQKENI. V was pared by 3 bases and J by 2 bases, with 16 bases between. The CDR3 runs 16 residues. The CDR3 nucleotides are TGTGCCAGCTCACCTCAGAATGAGGTGGCGCAAGAGACCCAGTACTTC. Its translation is CASSPQNEVAQETQYF.

This clone was seen more than once but under ten times. This chain joins TRBV4-1 and TRBJ1-2; D gene ambiguous. This CDR3 has 17 amino acids. V lost 1 base to trimming and J lost 8 bases, with 23 bases between them. Germline assignment: CDR1 MGHRA and CDR2 YSYEKL. The CDR3 bases are TGCGCCAGCAGCCAAGGGCCCCTACCAAGACAAATCGGGGGCTACACCTTC. Translated: CASSQGPLPRQIGGYTF.

J is TRBJ1-1 and V is TRBV5-1; no reliable D call. Germline V gene sequence: CDR1 SGHRS, CDR2 YFSETQ. Trimming shortened V by 1 base and J by 1 base, and 11 bases separated the two germline ends. This CDR3 contains 15 residues. The CDR3 bases are TGCGCCAGCAGCTTGAGACTGGGCTCGAACACTGAAGCTTTCTTT. Its translation: CASSLRLGSNTEAFF.

The chain uses TRBV11-2 and TRBJ2-3; 9 positions match TRBD1. This CDR3 has 17 amino acids. The J segment lost 5 bases and the V segment lost 0 bases, leaving 9 bases of the junction unmatched. CDR1 and CDR2 (germline): SGHAT, FQNNGV. The CDR3 DNA is TGTGCCAGCAGCTTAGATTCCGGGACAGGGCCCCAAGATACGCAGTATTTT. This sequence encodes CASSLDSGTGPQDTQYF.

This clone was seen a few times. V and J are TRBV7-2 and TRBJ2-1; 7 nucleotides align to TRBD2. This CDR3 spans 16 amino acids. Losses at the gene ends were 6 bases for V and 2 bases for J; bases not matched to a gene: 10. The germline CDR1 and CDR2 sequences are SGHTA and FQGNSA. CDR3 loop: CASRTVGGWPYNEQFF. CDR3 coding DNA: TGTGCCAGCAGGACGGTCGGGGGGTGGCCCTACAATGAGCAGTTCTTC.

V is TRBV7-6 and J is TRBJ1-2; 10 bases map to TRBD1. V was clipped by 5 bases and J by 9 bases; unmatched bases: 6. Germline CDR1 and CDR2: SGHVS and FNYEAQ. The CDR3 totals 13 residues. The CDR3 region has the DNA TGTGCCAGCAGCCAGGAGACAGGGGGCCGCTACACCTTC. It translates to CASSQETGGRYTF.

V usage is TRBV28 and J usage is TRBJ2-2, with no clear D. CDR3 size: 13 residues. Germline CDR1 reads MDHEN; CDR2 reads SYDVKM. V was clipped by 7 bases and J by 5 bases, with 11 bases between them. For the CDR3, the DNA is TGTGCCAGCACCAGCCCGGCTACCGGGGAGCTGTTTTTT. It is translated as CASTSPATGELFF.

The table lists this clone with a few counts. The chain combines TRBV7-2 with TRBJ2-2; D ambiguous. This CDR3 comprises 13 residues. Germline loops: CDR1 SGHTA, CDR2 FQGNSA. V shed 0 bases and J shed 6 bases, with 5 bases lying between them. The CDR3 protein is CASSLAQAGELFF. In DNA form, the CDR3 reads TGTGCCAGCAGCTTAGCGCAGGCCGGGGAGCTGTTTTTT.

The rearrangement links TRBV28 to TRBJ2-4; weak D call: TRBD1 (5 bases). The V end was cut by 3 bases, the J end by 3 bases, with 21 bases between. Germline loops: CDR1 MDHEN, CDR2 SYDVKM. The CDR3 covers 18 residues. The CDR3 DNA reads as TGTGCCAGCAGTTTGGGGCAGGGCGGTGGGTTAGGCAAAAACATTCAGTACTTC. Translating it yields CASSLGQGGGLGKNIQYF. Based on the CDR3 plus reference TRBV28 and TRBJ2-4, the full variable domain is DVKVTQSSRYLVKRTGEKVFLECVQDMDHENMFWYRQDPGLGLRLIYFSYDVKMKEKGDIPEGYSVSREKKERFSLILESASTNQTSMYLCASSLGQGGGLGKNIQYFGAGTRLSVL.

This rearrangement joins TRBV9 to TRBJ2-7; maybe TRBD1 (5 bases). This CDR3 is 16 amino acids long. Germline V CDR1 and CDR2: SGDLS, YYNGEE. V was pared by 4 bases and J by 6 bases, with 23 bases between. The CDR3 region has the DNA TGTGCCAGCAGCTACAAAGAGACAGCCTACTCCGGCGAGCAGTACTTC. It encodes CASSYKETAYSGEQYF.

This clone was detected a few times. Different DNA sequences within this sample yield the same CDR3. J is TRBJ1-1 and V is TRBV5-1; D may be TRBD1 (6 bases). V lost 0 bases to trimming and J lost 1 base, with 7 bases between them. The CDR3 runs to 14 residues. Germline V lookup: CDR1 SGHRS, CDR2 YFSETQ. DNA for the CDR3: TGCGCCAGCAGCTTGGGGACAGCGAACACTGAAGCTTTCTTT. This encodes CASSLGTANTEAFF.

The gene calls are TRBV10-2 and TRBJ1-6; TRBD1 might be the D (5 bases). The CDR3 has 14 amino acids. Germline V gene lookup returns CDR1 WSHSY and CDR2 SAAADI. V lost 1 base to trimming and J lost 6 bases, with 7 bases between them. This CDR3 is CASSEFGGNSPLHF. In DNA, the CDR3 is TGCGCCAGCAGTGAGTTCGGGGGTAATTCACCCCTCCACTTT.

This clone was picked up a small number of times. The CDR3 DNA sequence: TGCGCCAGCAGCCCCGGGGACCCGTATGGCTACACCTTC. It specifies CASSPGDPYGYTF. This rearrangement joins TRBV10-1 to TRBJ1-2; the D gene is possibly TRBD1 (5 bases). CDR1 WNHNN and CDR2 SYGVQD come from the germline V gene (reference sequence). The CDR3 runs to 13 residues. V dropped 6 bases and J dropped 5 bases, with 13 bases sitting between them.

This clone appeared a few times. The V gene is TRBV11-2, the J gene TRBJ2-7; no firm D call. This CDR3 contains 15 residues. The germline CDR1 and CDR2 sequences are SGHAT and FQNNGV. V shed 0 bases and J shed 2 bases, with 11 bases lying between them. The CDR3 reads CASSLEAQTAYEQYF. The CDR3 DNA is TGTGCCAGCAGCTTAGAAGCACAGACGGCCTACGAGCAGTACTTC.

The chain links TRBV15 to TRBJ1-1; TRBD1 matches at 9 bases. Unmatched junction bases numbered 6, after V lost 2 bases and J lost 2 bases. The CDR3 covers 16 residues. Germline loops: CDR1 LNHNV, CDR2 YYDKDF (reference sequence). The CDR3 DNA follows: TGTGCCACCAGCAGACAAGGACAGGGGTATAACACTGAAGCTTTCTTT. Its protein is CATSRQGQGYNTEAFF. Variable domain in full (rest from reference TRBV15 and TRBJ1-1): DAMVIQNPRYQVTQFGKPVTLSCSQTLNHNVMYWYQQKSSQAPKLLFHYYDKDFNNEADTPDNFQSRRPNTSFCFLDIRSPGLGDTAMYLCATSRQGQGYNTEAFFGQGTRLTVV.

V usage is TRBV9 and J usage is TRBJ1-6, with D possibly matching TRBD1 (5 bases). Germline V gene sequence: CDR1 SGDLS, CDR2 YYNGEE. CDR3 length: 15 residues. V was cut by 0 bases and J by 14 bases, with 18 bases left in between. CDR3 residues: CASSVVGEPYGTLHF. The CDR3, as DNA: TGTGCCAGCAGCGTAGTAGGGGAGCCTTACGGAACCCTCCACTTT.

J is TRBJ1-6 and V is TRBV15, with 8 bases matching TRBD1. Germline CDR1 LNHNV, CDR2 YYDKDF (reference sequence). The CDR3 has 16 amino acids. V was pared by 1 base and J by 7 bases, with 6 bases of the junction left unmatched. The CDR3 loop is CATSRGVTGANSPLHF. The CDR3 DNA reads TGTGCCACCAGCAGAGGAGTGACAGGGGCAAATTCACCCCTCCACTTT. Complete variable domain (other parts from reference TRBV15 and TRBJ1-6): DAMVIQNPRYQVTQFGKPVTLSCSQTLNHNVMYWYQQKSSQAPKLLFHYYDKDFNNEADTPDNFQSRRPNTSFCFLDIRSPGLGDTAMYLCATSRGVTGANSPLHFGNGTRLTVT.

This clone turned up a few times. CDR3 residues: CASSRTRNGQGDSYEQYF. Here the CDR3 DNA reads TGCGCCAGCAGCCGAACTAGAAATGGACAGGGGGACTCCTACGAGCAGTACTTC. The genes are TRBV5-1 and TRBJ2-7, with 10 bases lining up with TRBD1. The CDR3 length is 18 residues. The J segment lost 0 bases and the V segment lost 4 bases, leaving 13 bases of the junction unmatched. The V gene's germline CDR1 is SGHRS and CDR2 YFSETQ.

This rearrangement joins TRBV6-1 to TRBJ2-5; maybe TRBD1 (6 bases). The germline V and J ends were trimmed by 4 bases and 5 bases, with 17 bases remaining between them. The V gene's germline CDR1 is MNHNS and CDR2 SASEGT. The CDR3 is made up of 15 amino acids. The CDR3 loop is CASSGTGTPYETQYF. The CDR3 nucleotides read TGTGCCAGCAGTGGAACCGGGACACCATACGAGACCCAGTACTTC.

The V gene is TRBV2, the J gene TRBJ1-2; D is unresolved. The CDR3 is 16 amino acids. The V gene lost 5 bases and the J gene lost 1 base, with 17 bases spanning the gap. Per germline, CDR1 SNHLY and CDR2 FYNNEI. CDR3 nucleotides: TGTGCCAGCAGTTTAGTGCCGGGCGAAGTTAACTATGGCTACACCTTC. It codes for CASSLVPGEVNYGYTF.